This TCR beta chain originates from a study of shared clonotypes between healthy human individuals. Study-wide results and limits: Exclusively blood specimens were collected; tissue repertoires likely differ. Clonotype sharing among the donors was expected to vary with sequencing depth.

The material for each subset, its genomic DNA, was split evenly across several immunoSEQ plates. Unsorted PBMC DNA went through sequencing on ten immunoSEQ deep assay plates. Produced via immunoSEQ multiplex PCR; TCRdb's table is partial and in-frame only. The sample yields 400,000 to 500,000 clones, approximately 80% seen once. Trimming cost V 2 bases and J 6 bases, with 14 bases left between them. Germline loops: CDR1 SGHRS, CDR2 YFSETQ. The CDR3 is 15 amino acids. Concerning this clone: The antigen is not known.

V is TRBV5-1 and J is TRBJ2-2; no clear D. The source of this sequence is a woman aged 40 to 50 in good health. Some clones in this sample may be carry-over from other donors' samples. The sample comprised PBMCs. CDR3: CASSLSGGRAGELFF. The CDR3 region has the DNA TGCGCCAGCAGCTTATCAGGCGGTCGTGCCGGGGAGCTGTTTTTT.